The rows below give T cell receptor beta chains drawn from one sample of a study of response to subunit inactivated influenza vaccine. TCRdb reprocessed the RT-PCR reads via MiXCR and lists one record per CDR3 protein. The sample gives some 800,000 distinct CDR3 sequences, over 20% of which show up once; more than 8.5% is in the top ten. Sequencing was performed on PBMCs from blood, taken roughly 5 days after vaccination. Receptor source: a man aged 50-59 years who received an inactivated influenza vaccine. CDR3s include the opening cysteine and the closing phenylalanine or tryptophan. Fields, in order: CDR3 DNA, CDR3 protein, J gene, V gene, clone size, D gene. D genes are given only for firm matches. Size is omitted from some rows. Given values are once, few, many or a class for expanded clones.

CDR3 DNA: TGCGCCAGCAGCCAAGATACCCCCGTAACGCAGTATTTT; CDR3 protein: CASSQDTPVTQYF; J gene: TRBJ2-3; V gene: TRBV4-1; clone size: NA; D gene: NA
CDR3 DNA: TGTGCCATTTCAGGGGGCTCCTACAATGAGCAGTTCTTC; CDR3 protein: CAISGGSYNEQFF; J gene: TRBJ2-1; V gene: TRBV10-3; clone size: many; D gene: TRBD1
CDR3 DNA: TGTGCCAGCTCACCGACAGGGAATAGGGAAAAACTGTTTTTT; CDR3 protein: CASSPTGNREKLFF; J gene: TRBJ1-4; V gene: TRBV18; clone size: NA; D gene: TRBD1
CDR3 DNA: TGCAGTGCTAGAGATCCCAGGGAAGTTGGGGAGACCCAGTACTTC; CDR3 protein: CSARDPREVGETQYF; J gene: TRBJ2-5; V gene: TRBV20-1; clone size: NA; D gene: NA
CDR3 DNA: TGTGCCAGCAGTGACTTCTTTGGAGGGGAGCACACAGATACGCAGTATTTT; CDR3 protein: CASSDFFGGEHTDTQYF; J gene: TRBJ2-3; V gene: TRBV25-1; clone size: few; D gene: NA
CDR3 DNA: TGCAGTGCTAGACCCCGGAACAGGGGTAAAGAGCAGTACTTC; CDR3 protein: CSARPRNRGKEQYF; J gene: TRBJ2-7; V gene: TRBV20-1; clone size: NA; D gene: TRBD1
CDR3 DNA: TGCGCCAGCAGCGTGACAGGGGGCAGACCGAATTCACCCCTCCACTTT; CDR3 protein: CASSVTGGRPNSPLHF; J gene: TRBJ1-6; V gene: TRBV5-1; clone size: NA; D gene: TRBD1
CDR3 DNA: TGCAGTGCTAGAACTTCGAAAAATCAGCCCCAGCATTTT; CDR3 protein: CSARTSKNQPQHF; J gene: TRBJ1-5; V gene: TRBV20-1; clone size: few; D gene: NA
CDR3 DNA: TGCGCCAGCAGCCCTTCCGGGGTCCTCAATCAGCCCCAGCATTTT; CDR3 protein: CASSPSGVLNQPQHF; J gene: TRBJ1-5; V gene: TRBV5-1; clone size: many; D gene: NA
CDR3 DNA: TGTGCCAGCAGCTCCATGACAGGGGACGAGCAGTTCTTC; CDR3 protein: CASSSMTGDEQFF; J gene: TRBJ2-1; V gene: TRBV7-8; clone size: NA; D gene: TRBD1
CDR3 DNA: TGTGCCAGCAGCAACTATGAACGGAACACTGAAGCTTTCTTT; CDR3 protein: CASSNYERNTEAFF; J gene: TRBJ1-1; V gene: TRBV21-1; clone size: NA; D gene: NA
CDR3 DNA: TGCGCCAGCAGCCAACCCGACAGGGGCCAGGAGACCCAGTACTTC; CDR3 protein: CASSQPDRGQETQYF; J gene: TRBJ2-5; V gene: TRBV4-1; clone size: many; D gene: TRBD1
CDR3 DNA: TGCAGTGCTATTTTATTTTCCGACATTCAGTACTTC; CDR3 protein: CSAILFSDIQYF; J gene: TRBJ2-4; V gene: TRBV20-1; clone size: NA; D gene: NA
CDR3 DNA: TGTGCCAGTAACCGACTAGCGGGGTATAGCACAGATACGCAGTATTTT; CDR3 protein: CASNRLAGYSTDTQYF; J gene: TRBJ2-3; V gene: TRBV28; clone size: NA; D gene: TRBD2
CDR3 DNA: TGCAGTGCTAGCAATCGCAGAGGCAAAAACATTCAGTACTTC; CDR3 protein: CSASNRRGKNIQYF; J gene: TRBJ2-4; V gene: TRBV20-1; clone size: NA; D gene: NA
CDR3 DNA: TGTGCCAGCAGCCCGTGGGGAGGAGCGAATGAGCAGTTCTTC; CDR3 protein: CASSPWGGANEQFF; J gene: TRBJ2-1; V gene: TRBV5-6; clone size: NA; D gene: NA
CDR3 DNA: TGCAGTGCTAGTGGGGACAGGGGACGATCAGATACGCAGTATTTT; CDR3 protein: CSASGDRGRSDTQYF; J gene: TRBJ2-3; V gene: TRBV20-1; clone size: NA; D gene: TRBD1
CDR3 DNA: TGTGCCAGCAGCCCGACGGGACAGGGGGCGGCCAAAAACATTCAGTACTTC; CDR3 protein: CASSPTGQGAAKNIQYF; J gene: TRBJ2-4; V gene: TRBV28; clone size: NA; D gene: TRBD1
CDR3 DNA: TGTGCCAGCAGCGTACTCGGCAGTTCCAACACTGAAGCTTTCTTT; CDR3 protein: CASSVLGSSNTEAFF; J gene: TRBJ1-1; V gene: TRBV12-3/TRBV12-4; clone size: NA; D gene: NA
CDR3 DNA: TGTGCCATCAGTGACATGGGATCCAGGGAGACCCAGTACTTC; CDR3 protein: CAISDMGSRETQYF; J gene: TRBJ2-5; V gene: TRBV10-3; clone size: NA; D gene: NA
CDR3 DNA: TGTGCCAGCAGCTTGGAACAGGGGCCCTACACCGGGGAGCTGTTTTTT; CDR3 protein: CASSLEQGPYTGELFF; J gene: TRBJ2-2; V gene: TRBV5-4; clone size: NA; D gene: TRBD1
CDR3 DNA: TGTGCCAGCAGCTTTATGGTGGGCAATGAGCAGTTCTTC; CDR3 protein: CASSFMVGNEQFF; J gene: TRBJ2-1; V gene: TRBV7-9; clone size: NA; D gene: NA
CDR3 DNA: TGCAGTGCAATAGCGGGATTACCGGCAGATACGCAGTATTTT; CDR3 protein: CSAIAGLPADTQYF; J gene: TRBJ2-3; V gene: TRBV20-1; clone size: many; D gene: TRBD2
CDR3 DNA: TGCGCCAGCAGCTTGGGGCCGGGACGAACGAACACTGAAGCTTTCTTT; CDR3 protein: CASSLGPGRTNTEAFF; J gene: TRBJ1-1; V gene: TRBV5-1; clone size: NA; D gene: NA
CDR3 DNA: TGCAGTGCTGGACTAGCGGGGCGTGGAAACATTCAGTACTTC; CDR3 protein: CSAGLAGRGNIQYF; J gene: TRBJ2-4; V gene: TRBV20-1; clone size: few; D gene: TRBD2
CDR3 DNA: TGTGCCAGCAGTTCGGGGAGGACAAGGGCTACCTACGAGCAGTACTTC; CDR3 protein: CASSSGRTRATYEQYF; J gene: TRBJ2-7; V gene: TRBV12-3/TRBV12-4; clone size: few; D gene: NA
CDR3 DNA: TGTGCTAGTGCAGGGGCTAACCAAGAGACCCAGTACTTC; CDR3 protein: CASAGANQETQYF; J gene: TRBJ2-5; V gene: TRBV12-5; clone size: NA; D gene: NA
CDR3 DNA: TGCAGTGCCACCCGAACAGTCGCAGAGCAGTACTTC; CDR3 protein: CSATRTVAEQYF; J gene: TRBJ2-7; V gene: TRBV20-1; clone size: few; D gene: NA
CDR3 DNA: TGTGCCAGCTCACCAGGTACAGCGGGGATCGGAACCGGGGAGCTGTTTTTT; CDR3 protein: CASSPGTAGIGTGELFF; J gene: TRBJ2-2; V gene: TRBV18; clone size: NA; D gene: TRBD2
CDR3 DNA: TGTGCCATCAGCCGGGACAGGGGGTTGAACACTGAAGCTTTCTTT; CDR3 protein: CAISRDRGLNTEAFF; J gene: TRBJ1-1; V gene: TRBV10-3; clone size: few; D gene: TRBD1
CDR3 DNA: TGCGCCAGCAGCTTGGGTAATAGCGGGAACACAGATACGCAGTATTTT; CDR3 protein: CASSLGNSGNTDTQYF; J gene: TRBJ2-3; V gene: TRBV5-1; clone size: few; D gene: TRBD2
CDR3 DNA: TGTGCCACCCATCGTCCCGACAGGTCCCCCACTGAAGCTTTCTTT; CDR3 protein: CATHRPDRSPTEAFF; J gene: TRBJ1-1; V gene: TRBV15; clone size: NA; D gene: NA
CDR3 DNA: TGTGCCAGCAGCTTCACAGGGGTTGCAGATACGCAGTATTTT; CDR3 protein: CASSFTGVADTQYF; J gene: TRBJ2-3; V gene: TRBV7-9; clone size: NA; D gene: TRBD1
CDR3 DNA: TGCGCCAGCAGCTTGTACGGCCTTGGGACGGACTATGGCTACACCTTC; CDR3 protein: CASSLYGLGTDYGYTF; J gene: TRBJ1-2; V gene: TRBV5-1; clone size: NA; D gene: NA
CDR3 DNA: TGTGCCACCAGCAGAGGATCCGGGACTAGGGTTGAGCAGTTCTTC; CDR3 protein: CATSRGSGTRVEQFF; J gene: TRBJ2-1; V gene: TRBV15; clone size: few; D gene: TRBD2
CDR3 DNA: TGTGCCAGCAGCCCTCACTACAGTAAGAGCTCCTACAATGAGCAGTTCTTC; CDR3 protein: CASSPHYSKSSYNEQFF; J gene: TRBJ2-1; V gene: TRBV7-6; clone size: few; D gene: NA
CDR3 DNA: TGTGCCAGCTCCGCCGGGACCGACGTAAGTTATGAGCAGTTCTTC; CDR3 protein: CASSAGTDVSYEQFF; J gene: TRBJ2-1; V gene: TRBV5-4; clone size: once; D gene: NA
CDR3 DNA: TGTGCCAGCAGTTTTATGCAAAGCACAGATACGCAGTATTTT; CDR3 protein: CASSFMQSTDTQYF; J gene: TRBJ2-3; V gene: TRBV12-3/TRBV12-4; clone size: few; D gene: NA
CDR3 DNA: TGTGCCAGCAGCCCTTTGTCCGGGACTAGCGGGAGGGTGAGCGAGCAGTACTTC; CDR3 protein: CASSPLSGTSGRVSEQYF; J gene: TRBJ2-7; V gene: TRBV5-6; clone size: few; D gene: TRBD2
CDR3 DNA: TGTGCCATCAGCCCGGTAATAGGAGCGGGAAGGAACGAGCAGTACTTC; CDR3 protein: CAISPVIGAGRNEQYF; J gene: TRBJ2-7; V gene: TRBV10-3; clone size: few; D gene: TRBD2
CDR3 DNA: TGTGCCAGCAGCTCCCGTCGAGACGGGGAGCTGTTTTTT; CDR3 protein: CASSSRRDGELFF; J gene: TRBJ2-2; V gene: TRBV11-2; clone size: NA; D gene: NA
CDR3 DNA: TGCAGCGTTGGGATTGGACGTTATCGCTCCTACGAGCAGTACTTC; CDR3 protein: CSVGIGRYRSYEQYF; J gene: TRBJ2-7; V gene: TRBV29-1; clone size: NA; D gene: NA
CDR3 DNA: TGTGCCATCCGATCCTGGACTGATAATGAGCAGTTCTTC; CDR3 protein: CAIRSWTDNEQFF; J gene: TRBJ2-1; V gene: TRBV10-3; clone size: few; D gene: NA
CDR3 DNA: TGTGCCAGCAGTTCCCGCAGGGGGCTCATCGAGCAGTACTTC; CDR3 protein: CASSSRRGLIEQYF; J gene: TRBJ2-7; V gene: TRBV12-3/TRBV12-4; clone size: few; D gene: TRBD1
CDR3 DNA: TGTGCCAGCGGCTCTGGGGACAGGAGAGATACGCAGTATTTT; CDR3 protein: CASGSGDRRDTQYF; J gene: TRBJ2-3; V gene: TRBV28; clone size: NA; D gene: TRBD1
CDR3 DNA: TGCAGTGCTCGGGAAGCTAGCGGAAGCTCCTACGAGCAGTACTTC; CDR3 protein: CSAREASGSSYEQYF; J gene: TRBJ2-7; V gene: TRBV20-1; clone size: NA; D gene: TRBD2